Listed below are T cell receptor beta chains from one sample, sequenced in a study of blood T cell repertoires in COVID-19. Clones were read by immunoSEQ multiplex PCR, and TCRdb kept only the in-frame ones, dropping some. The sample carries about 75,000 clones, about nine tenths recorded once. Sample: peripheral blood. These receptors originate from a human donor in a cohort sampled during active COVID-19. Each CDR3 is given with its conserved first and last residue. D genes are given only for firm matches. The size field is filled for only some rows; it gives once, few, many or a size class.

-	TRBV19	TRBJ1-6	-	CASSQLGEGSSYNSPLHF	TGTGCCAGTAGCCAACTTGGGGAGGGGAGCTCCTATAATTCACCCCTCCACTTT
-	TRBV3-1/TRBV3-2	TRBJ2-4	-	CASSYSRVAKNIQYF	TGTGCCAGCAGCTACTCCAGGGTAGCCAAAAACATTCAGTACTTC
-	TRBV27	TRBJ2-1	-	CASSFSTGRGNEQFF	TGTGCCAGCAGTTTCTCAACGGGGCGGGGCAATGAGCAGTTCTTC
TRBD1	TRBV6-2/TRBV6-3	TRBJ1-6	-	CASSYGVDRAYSPLHF	TGTGCCAGCAGTTATGGTGTAGACAGGGCATATTCACCCCTCCACTTT
TRBD1	TRBV11-3	TRBJ2-3	-	CASSLAYGTGMTDTQYF	TGTGCCAGCAGCTTAGCGTACGGGACAGGGATGACAGATACGCAGTATTTT
TRBD1	TRBV7-9	TRBJ1-1	-	CASSTRTGREDTEAFF	TGTGCCAGCAGCACCCGGACAGGGAGGGAGGACACTGAAGCTTTCTTT
-	TRBV2	TRBJ1-5	-	CASRRRDTGNQPQHF	TGTGCCAGCAGACGCCGGGACACTGGCAATCAGCCCCAGCATTTT
-	TRBV27	TRBJ2-1	-	CASSFGDKGEQFF	TGTGCCAGCAGTTTTGGGGACAAGGGTGAGCAGTTCTTC
-	TRBV18	TRBJ1-2	-	CASSGQGQPSGYTF	TGTGCCAGCTCAGGGCAGGGCCAGCCGTCCGGCTACACCTTC
-	TRBV7-7	TRBJ2-7	-	CASSPGHPYEQYF	TGTGCCAGCAGCCCGGGACACCCCTACGAGCAGTACTTC
-	TRBV21-1	TRBJ2-7	few	CASSKVSGGSYEQYF	TGTGCCAGCAGCAAAGTATCAGGGGGCTCCTACGAGCAGTACTTC
TRBD2	TRBV7-6	TRBJ2-5	-	CASSLLAGGPGSGETQYF	TGTGCCAGCAGCCTACTAGCGGGGGGGCCGGGATCAGGAGAGACCCAGTACTTC
TRBD2	TRBV4-3	TRBJ2-3	-	CASSQDPSGRDTQYF	TGCGCCAGCAGCCAAGATCCCAGCGGGAGGGATACGCAGTATTTT
TRBD1	TRBV20-1	TRBJ1-2	-	CSALDRVRYTF	TGCAGTGCACTGGACAGGGTTCGCTACACCTTC
TRBD1	TRBV27	TRBJ1-4	-	CASRPDRGLDWDEKLFF	TGTGCCAGCAGGCCAGACAGGGGGCTAGATTGGGATGAAAAACTGTTTTTT
-	TRBV9	TRBJ2-1	-	CASSVGGGSYNEQFF	TGTGCCAGCAGCGTAGGGGGAGGCTCCTACAATGAGCAGTTCTTC
-	TRBV7-6	TRBJ1-3	-	CASSLAGSSGNTIYF	TGTGCCAGCAGCTTAGCGGGGAGCTCTGGAAACACCATATATTTT
TRBD1	TRBV28	TRBJ2-6	-	CASSSDRGPSSGANVLTF	TGTGCCAGCAGTTCTGACAGGGGGCCCAGCTCTGGGGCCAACGTCCTGACTTTC
-	TRBV10-3	TRBJ1-1	few	CAISDLGGSNTEAFF	TGTGCCATCAGTGATTTAGGGGGATCGAACACTGAAGCTTTCTTT
-	TRBV5-6	TRBJ2-7	-	CASSLYDSRYEQYF	TGTGCCAGCAGCTTGTACGACAGCCGCTACGAGCAGTACTTC
-	TRBV4-1	TRBJ1-1	-	CASSTSLNTEAFF	TGCGCCAGCAGCACGAGTTTGAACACTGAAGCTTTCTTT
TRBD1	TRBV6-1	TRBJ1-5	-	CASSEGAGGYQPQHF	TGTGCCAGCAGTGAAGGGGCAGGGGGCTATCAGCCCCAGCATTTT
TRBD2	TRBV7-6	TRBJ2-7	-	CASSSGLAGDSYEQYF	TGTGCCAGCAGCTCGGGACTAGCGGGGGACTCCTACGAGCAGTACTTC
-	TRBV6-5	TRBJ2-7	-	CASSYRGGNYEQYF	TGTGCCAGCAGTTACAGGGGCGGCAACTACGAGCAGTACTTC
-	TRBV19	TRBJ1-3	-	CASSIYSSSGNTIYF	TGTGCCAGTAGTATCTACAGCAGCTCTGGAAACACCATATATTTT
TRBD2	TRBV7-8	TRBJ2-7	-	CASSPGTSAGEQYF	TGTGCCAGCAGCCCCGGGACTAGCGCGGGGGAGCAGTACTTC
-	TRBV2	TRBJ2-2	-	CASSPGLSSTGELFF	TGTGCCAGCAGTCCTGGACTGTCGTCCACCGGGGAGCTGTTTTTT
TRBD2	TRBV6-5	TRBJ2-3	-	CASSYSGGDGTDTQYF	TGTGCCAGCAGTTATAGCGGGGGGGATGGCACAGATACGCAGTATTTT
TRBD1	TRBV2	TRBJ1-5	-	CASSKNRGEGNQPQHF	TGTGCCAGCAGTAAGAACAGGGGGGAAGGCAATCAGCCCCAGCATTTT
TRBD1	TRBV7-9	TRBJ1-1	once	CASSFGDRGVTEAFF	TGTGCCAGCAGCTTTGGCGACAGGGGGGTCACTGAAGCTTTCTTT
TRBD2	TRBV9	TRBJ2-3	-	CASSVFPLAGDKDTQYF	TGTGCCAGCAGCGTTTTCCCACTAGCGGGGGACAAGGATACGCAGTATTTT
-	TRBV10-3	TRBJ1-1	-	CAISESFFGSAEAFF	TGTGCCATCAGTGAGTCGTTTTTTGGGAGCGCTGAAGCTTTCTTT
TRBD1	TRBV10-1	TRBJ2-1	-	CASSLGQDNEQFF	TGCGCCAGCAGTCTCGGACAGGACAATGAGCAGTTCTTC
TRBD2	TRBV3-1/TRBV3-2	TRBJ2-7	-	CASTTAYGGDYEQYF	TGTGCCAGCACCACAGCGTACGGGGGGGATTACGAGCAGTACTTC
TRBD2	TRBV4-2	TRBJ2-3	-	CASSQEGGRRTDTQYF	TGTGCCAGCAGCCAAGAGGGCGGGAGACGCACAGATACGCAGTATTTT
TRBD2	TRBV7-2	TRBJ2-5	-	CASSLAAASGRETQYF	TGTGCCAGCAGCTTAGCAGCGGCTAGCGGGAGAGAGACCCAGTACTTC
TRBD1	TRBV19	TRBJ1-5	once	CASRDLDRVFQPQHF	TGTGCCAGTAGGGACCTGGACAGGGTGTTTCAGCCCCAGCATTTT
-	TRBV18	TRBJ2-1	-	CASSPTWENNEQFF	TGTGCCAGCTCACCAACGTGGGAGAACAATGAGCAGTTCTTC
-	TRBV28	TRBJ1-2	-	CASSLNPPRVVREDGYTF	TGTGCCAGCAGTTTAAACCCACCCCGGGTTGTCAGGGAGGATGGCTACACCTTC
TRBD2	TRBV3-1/TRBV3-2	TRBJ2-3	-	CASSQGRTSGSTDTQYF	TGTGCCAGCAGCCAAGGACGGACTAGCGGGTCCACAGATACGCAGTATTTT
TRBD2	TRBV15	TRBJ2-5	-	CATSGVGGLVGETQYF	TGTGCCACCAGCGGGGTCGGGGGACTAGTGGGCGAGACCCAGTACTTC
TRBD1	TRBV7-3	TRBJ2-3	-	CASSPGTGSYTQYF	TGTGCCAGCAGCCCCGGGACAGGGTCATATACGCAGTATTTT
-	TRBV3-1/TRBV3-2	TRBJ1-1	-	CASSLTGLNTEAFF	TGTGCCAGCAGTCTCACAGGGCTGAACACTGAAGCTTTCTTT
TRBD1	TRBV6-5	TRBJ1-2	-	CASIQTGGSLRGYTF	TGTGCCAGCATTCAGACAGGGGGCTCCTTACGTGGCTACACCTTC
TRBD1	TRBV11-2	TRBJ1-4	-	CASSLAPQTDRKKEKLFF	TGTGCCAGCAGCTTAGCCCCTCAAACGGACAGGAAGAAGGAAAAACTGTTTTTT
-	TRBV6-5	TRBJ2-7	once	CASSPTGNAYEQYF	TGTGCCAGCAGCCCCACAGGGAACGCGTACGAGCAGTACTTC
TRBD1	TRBV18	TRBJ2-7	-	CASSEGQAVYEQYF	TGTGCCAGCTCGGAGGGACAGGCCGTCTACGAGCAGTACTTC
-	TRBV7-9	TRBJ2-5	-	CASSLAAGAQETQYF	TGTGCCAGCAGCTTAGCGGCAGGGGCACAAGAGACCCAGTACTTC
-	TRBV12-3/TRBV12-4	TRBJ1-5	-	CASSRQGNQPQHF	TGTGCCAGCAGCCGCCAGGGGAATCAGCCCCAGCATTTT